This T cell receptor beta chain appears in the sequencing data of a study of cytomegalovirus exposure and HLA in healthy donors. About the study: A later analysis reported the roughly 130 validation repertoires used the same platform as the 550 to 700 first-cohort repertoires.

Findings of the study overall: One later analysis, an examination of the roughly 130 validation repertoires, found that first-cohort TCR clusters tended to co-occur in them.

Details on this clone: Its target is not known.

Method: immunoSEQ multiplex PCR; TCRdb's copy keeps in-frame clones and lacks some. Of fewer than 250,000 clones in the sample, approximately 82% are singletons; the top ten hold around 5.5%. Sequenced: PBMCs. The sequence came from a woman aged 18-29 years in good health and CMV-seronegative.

The CDR3 sequence: CASTSVGRGKGYTF. DNA of the CDR3: TGTGCCAGCACCTCAGTGGGACGGGGGAAGGGCTACACCTTC. The V gene is TRBV28, the J gene TRBJ1-2; TRBD1 is a possible D gene (5 bases). The CDR3 runs to 14 residues. Germline assignment: CDR1 MDHEN and CDR2 SYDVKM. The V end lost 7 bases, the J end lost 8 bases, and 20 bases lay between the germline ends.